This T cell receptor (beta chain) was recorded in a study of OX40 agonist ivuxolimab in advanced cancers. About the full investigation: Ivuxolimab was an agonistic, fully human IgG2 monoclonal antibody directed against OX40 (CD134), a costimulatory receptor. Intravenous ivuxolimab was administered to patients every 2 weeks at six dose levels: 0.01, 0.1, 0.3, 1.5, 3 and 10 mg/kg. Among the approximately 50 dose-escalation patients, some 20 had hepatocellular carcinoma, 15 or so melanoma, 9 renal cell carcinoma and 9 head and neck cancer. A male proportion of under 85% and a mean age of about 60 years, ranging from 23 to 79, were recorded for the dose-escalation cohort. Patients were allowed to have had prior anti-PD-1, anti-PD-L1 or anti-CTLA-4 therapy, and around 43% of the dose-escalation patients had been treated with checkpoint inhibitors. Partial responses occurred in three dose-escalation patients, of whom one had hepatocellular carcinoma and two had cutaneous melanoma. Peripheral TCRbeta sequencing was intended to test whether TCR sequence diversity was altered and clonal T-cell expansion was caused by ivuxolimab. The paper describes the monotherapy dose-escalation part (N of about 55 patients) of the phase I trial of ivuxolimab.

Genomic DNA was isolated from the sorted cells so that the TCRbeta CDR3 region could be sequenced. The immunoSEQ Assay was used to sequence the TCRbeta CDR3 regions. The source is immuneACCESS, and TCRdb retained only in-frame sequences with V and J called. Part of the clones is not carried over; for the studies checked, unresolved V genes explain less than half of this, and the remainder is unexplained. Present in this sample are over 80,000 clones, 84% of which were seen just once. About 5.5% of the sample is held by the ten biggest clonotypes. Study-wide conclusions, independent of this receptor: On average, CD8+ T cells showed more expanded clones than CD4+ T cells after ivuxolimab. In the 0.1-3.0 mg/kg groups, partial responders had among the lowest normalized peripheral clonal expansion, particularly in CD8+ T cells. Low levels of normalized T-cell clonal expansion were also seen in some nonresponding patients. At doses of 0.1 to 3.0 mg/kg, clonal expansion of both CD4+ and CD8+ T cells in blood was seen between baseline and week 6. Which antigens the clonally expanded peripheral T cells were specific for was not determined.

Patients with autoimmune disease history or receiving systemic immunosuppression were excluded from the trial. Peripheral blood for TCR sequencing was collected from all dose cohorts at baseline, on cycle 4 day 1, and on cycle 7 day 1. The samples were drawn from a first-in-human, open-label, multicenter phase I dose-escalation trial of ivuxolimab. Adults with locally advanced or metastatic melanoma, renal cell, hepatocellular, or head and neck squamous cell carcinoma were enrolled in the trial. Before TCR sequencing, CD4+ T cells and CD8+ T cells from peripheral blood were sorted into separate populations. The CDR3 runs 18 amino acids, cysteine and phenylalanine included. Only the CDR3 DNA is retained, 54 bases long and in frame from the first base. The germline V gene provides CDR1 ENHRY and CDR2 SYGVKD. Relative to germline, V is missing 1 base and J is missing 8 bases, with 11 bases of the junction outside any gene match.

Concerning this clone: It lacks a known antigen. Per-base qualities were not stored, and no clone one base away is much larger.

The V and J genes are TRBV10-3 and TRBJ2-1, with TRBD2 identical over 13 junction bases. Source: CD4+ or CD8+ T cells sorted from blood, taken in a trial of the OX40 agonist ivuxolimab. The receptor was derived from an adult with an advanced solid tumor such as melanoma, head and neck, liver or kidney cancer. The CDR3 protein is CAISEFAPGLAGSYEQFF. In nucleotides, the sequence is TGTGCCATCAGTGAGTTCGCCCCGGGACTAGCGGGGTCTTATGAGCAGTTCTTC.